The 25 T cell receptor beta chains presented below share a single source sample, sequenced in a study of T cells expressing NK-cell markers. TCRdb processed the 5' RACE reads again and assigns one entry to each CDR3 protein, with no DNA. In total, the table holds about 540,000 distinct CDR3 sequences. Sequencing was done on a sample of blood T cells: a sorted CD56 or NKG2C T cell subset, CD4+ or CD8+ T cells, or bulk PBMC T cells (not recorded which). Source of these receptors: a man aged 18 to 30 in good health.

V and J are TRBV20-1 and TRBJ2-5; the D call of TRBD1 rests on TCRdb alone, since no DNA is present to check it. CDR3 length equals 12 residues. The germline CDR1 and CDR2 sequences are DFQATT and SNEGSKA (reference sequence). The CDR3 spells CSARQGGETQYF.

The chain couples TRBV5-1 to TRBJ2-2; the D gene TCRdb calls, TRBD2, cannot be checked with no DNA. The germline gives CDR1 SGHRS, CDR2 YFSETQ. The CDR3 consists of 15 residues. The CDR3 loop reads CASSLPLSFGGELFF.

This chain uses TRBV7-9 with TRBJ2-1; TCRdb proposes TRBD2, but this gene call is untestable without DNA. This CDR3 region has 16 residues. The V gene's germline CDR1 is SEHNR and CDR2 FQNEAQ (reference sequence). The CDR3 loop reads CASSPGGLAGRNEQFF.

V and J are TRBV9 and TRBJ1-5; the D call from TCRdb, TRBD1, cannot be confirmed without DNA. Germline V gene sequence: CDR1 SGDLS, CDR2 YYNGEE. The CDR3 runs to 14 residues. The CDR3 sequence: CASGPGQGPQPQHF.

The chain carries TRBV12-3 or TRBV12-4 and TRBJ1-6; there is no DNA to check the TCRdb D call of TRBD1. The CDR3 length is 15 residues. CDR3 residues: CASSPTGGNNSPLHF.

The V call is TRBV7-7, the J call TRBJ2-4; TCRdb's assignment of TRBD2 cannot be checked, as there is no DNA. Germline V gene sequence: CDR1 SSHAT, CDR2 FNYEAQ (reference sequence). The CDR3 covers 18 residues. The CDR3 sequence: CASSSRGDVAGAGRIQYF.

CDR3 sequence: CSVRVGEEKLFF. This chain connects TRBV29-1 to TRBJ1-4. Germline lookup yields CDR1 SQVTM and CDR2 ANQGSEA. This CDR3 region has 12 residues. Filled out from reference TRBV29-1 and TRBJ1-4, the complete variable domain reads SAVISQKPSRDICQRGTSLTIQCQVDSQVTMMFWYRQQPGQSLTLIATANQGSEATYESGFVIDKFPISRPNLTFSTLTVSNMSPEDSSIYLCSVRVGEEKLFFGSGTQLSVL.

The chain joins TRBV7-9 to TRBJ1-2. The germline CDR1 and CDR2 sequences are SEHNR and FQNEAQ (reference sequence). The CDR3 has 14 amino acids. The CDR3 loop is CASTVVGFFYGYTF. Full variable domain (missing parts from reference TRBV7-9 and TRBJ1-2): DTGVSQNPRHKITKRGQNVTFRCDPISEHNRLYWYRQTLGQGPEFLTYFQNEAQLEKSRLLSDRFSAERPKGSFSTLEIQRTEQGDSAMYLCASTVVGFFYGYTFGSGTRLTVV.

The rearrangement joins TRBV29-1 to TRBJ2-5; TCRdb reports TRBD1, a call that lacks DNA to check it against. CDR3 length: 15 amino acids. From germline, CDR1 is SQVTM and CDR2 ANQGSEA. This chain's CDR3 is CSVEYPWTGGETQYF.

The CDR3 is CASSSGWDRDTEAFF. The rearrangement links TRBV27 to TRBJ1-1; TCRdb proposes TRBD1, but this gene call is untestable without DNA. From germline, CDR1 is MNHEY and CDR2 SMNVEV (reference sequence). The CDR3 is 15 amino acids.

This chain joins TRBV28 and TRBJ2-1; there is no DNA to check the TCRdb D call of TRBD2. The CDR3 totals 12 residues. Germline assignment: CDR1 MDHEN and CDR2 SYDVKM. The chain's CDR3 is CASSVGTSVEFF. Full variable domain (remainder filled in from reference TRBV28 and TRBJ2-1): DVKVTQSSRYLVKRTGEKVFLECVQDMDHENMFWYRQDPGLGLRLIYFSYDVKMKEKGDIPEGYSVSREKKERFSLILESASTNQTSMYLCASSVGTSVEFFGPGTRLTVL.

The gene calls are TRBV7-2 and TRBJ1-1; no DNA is available, so the TRBD1 call from TCRdb remains unchecked. The CDR3 totals 13 residues. The V gene's germline CDR1 is SGHTA and CDR2 FQGNSA. The CDR3 loop is CASSPGDRGDAFF.

This chain connects TRBV5-1 to TRBJ2-1. Germline V gene data show CDR1 as SGHRS and CDR2 as YFSETQ. CDR3 length: 15 amino acids. The CDR3 reads CASSLVPQIPNEQFF.

J is TRBJ2-3 and V is TRBV7-2; TCRdb indicates TRBD1, and absent DNA this call remains unverified. Germline loops: CDR1 SGHTA, CDR2 FQGNSA. The CDR3 loop spans 15 amino acids. The CDR3 protein is CASSMGGGSTDTQYF.

J is TRBJ2-1 and V is TRBV11-2. CDR3 length: 13 amino acids. Germline loops: CDR1 SGHAT, CDR2 FQNNGV. CDR3 sequence reads: CASSPNLHVSQFF.

This chain connects TRBV6-1 to TRBJ2-5; TCRdb designates TRBD1, a call that cannot be tested without DNA. The CDR3 covers 11 residues. Germline V gives CDR1 MNHNS, CDR2 SASEGT. This chain's CDR3 is CASSLTGGWYF.

The chain has TRBV25-1 and TRBJ2-7; no DNA is available, so the TRBD1 call from TCRdb remains unchecked. The CDR3 is 14 residues long. From germline, CDR1 is MGHDK and CDR2 SYGVNS. The CDR3 region is CASSPTSGGVEQYF.

The chain carries TRBV6-1 and TRBJ2-3; TCRdb's D gene call, TRBD1, goes unchecked for lack of DNA. The CDR3 consists of 17 residues. CDR1 and CDR2 (germline): MNHNS, SASEGT. CDR3 in amino acids: CASSEALGGTSTDTQYF.

This sequence joins TRBV11-2 and TRBJ2-5. This CDR3 region has 14 residues. Germline CDR1 SGHAT, CDR2 FQNNGV. CDR3 sequence: CASSLDMIGKTQYF.

J is TRBJ2-1 and V is TRBV12-3 or TRBV12-4. The CDR3 is 14 amino acids. The chain's CDR3 is CASSLGAVYNEQFF.

The genes are TRBV20-1 and TRBJ1-5. CDR3 length: 12 residues. The germline V gene encodes CDR1 DFQATT and CDR2 SNEGSKA (reference sequence). This CDR3 is CSASSSNQPQHF.

The chain links TRBV5-1 to TRBJ2-5; TCRdb proposes TRBD1, but this gene call is untestable without DNA. Germline CDR1 reads SGHRS; CDR2 reads YFSETQ. The CDR3 totals 15 residues. The CDR3 loop is CASSGSGTGAETQYF.

The J gene is TRBJ1-3, the V gene TRBV12-3 or TRBV12-4; TCRdb's D gene call, TRBD1, goes unchecked for lack of DNA. The CDR3 is 12 residues long. The CDR3 reads CASTLGGNTIYF.

The chain couples TRBV7-7 to TRBJ2-7. CDR1 and CDR2 (germline): SSHAT, FNYEAQ (reference sequence). The CDR3 has 12 residues. The CDR3 here is CASSLSPSEQYF.

The rearrangement links TRBV6-2 or TRBV6-3 to TRBJ1-2. The germline V gene has CDR1 MNHEY and CDR2 SVGEGT. The CDR3 consists of 13 residues. CDR3 region: CASRDPSNYGYTF.